The rows below give T cell receptor beta chains drawn from one sample of a study of blood T cell repertoires in COVID-19. Clones were sequenced by immunoSEQ multiplex PCR, and TCRdb holds only the in-frame ones, with some missing. The sample has 200,000 to 300,000 clones, 86% seen once. The sample was peripheral blood. Source of these receptors: a man aged 30 to 45 with active or convalescent COVID-19. CDR3s leave out the opening cysteine and the closing phenylalanine or tryptophan. The order of the fields is V gene, D gene, CDR3 protein. D genes are given only for firm matches.

V gene: TRBV2
D gene: TRBD1
CDR3 protein: ASSGTGDSSYNEQF

V gene: TRBV5-4
D gene: TRBD2
CDR3 protein: ASSAPTSAQETQY

V gene: TRBV19
D gene: -
CDR3 protein: ASSPQGYGYT

V gene: TRBV12-3/TRBV12-4
D gene: -
CDR3 protein: ASRRDSSGEQY

V gene: TRBV5-1
D gene: -
CDR3 protein: ASSVSRGTYEQY

V gene: TRBV6-5
D gene: TRBD1
CDR3 protein: ASKLGTGSYEQY

V gene: TRBV7-6
D gene: -
CDR3 protein: ASSPRETGELF

V gene: TRBV6-5
D gene: -
CDR3 protein: ASRSTVSSYNEQF

V gene: TRBV4-1
D gene: -
CDR3 protein: ASSQVMGDLGGQPQH

V gene: TRBV19
D gene: -
CDR3 protein: ASTQNSLGNQPQH

V gene: TRBV6-4
D gene: TRBD2
CDR3 protein: ASSEGLAGRIDTQY

V gene: TRBV19
D gene: TRBD1
CDR3 protein: ASSPRGTGVAEAF

V gene: TRBV5-1
D gene: TRBD2
CDR3 protein: ASRTASGGADTQY

V gene: TRBV10-2
D gene: -
CDR3 protein: ASSDGGGGEAF

V gene: TRBV5-6
D gene: -
CDR3 protein: ASSLQGYSTEAF

V gene: TRBV7-8
D gene: TRBD2
CDR3 protein: ASSTASGVVDTQY

V gene: TRBV18
D gene: TRBD1
CDR3 protein: ASSPEDRGSTEAF

V gene: TRBV6-2/TRBV6-3
D gene: -
CDR3 protein: ASSYRGMNTEAF

V gene: TRBV18
D gene: -
CDR3 protein: ASSPRGAGLLSYT

V gene: TRBV19
D gene: -
CDR3 protein: ASSIRGAGSNQPQH

V gene: TRBV10-3
D gene: -
CDR3 protein: AISESGGWGSNQPQH

V gene: TRBV9
D gene: -
CDR3 protein: ASSVLQGGTEAF

V gene: TRBV11-2
D gene: TRBD1
CDR3 protein: ASGQDRINEKLF

V gene: TRBV13
D gene: -
CDR3 protein: ASSPWRDGAYEQY

V gene: TRBV12-3/TRBV12-4
D gene: -
CDR3 protein: ASSTPRRDEQF

V gene: TRBV30
D gene: -
CDR3 protein: AWSGQNLYGYT

V gene: TRBV12-3/TRBV12-4
D gene: -
CDR3 protein: ASSSNTEAF

V gene: TRBV12-2
D gene: -
CDR3 protein: ASRLAPQGGLSNQPQH

V gene: TRBV19
D gene: TRBD2
CDR3 protein: ASSIGLAGGTDTQY

V gene: TRBV7-8
D gene: TRBD1
CDR3 protein: ASSLRTGGDYGYT

V gene: TRBV29-1
D gene: TRBD1
CDR3 protein: SVEIQGVAQY

V gene: TRBV7-2
D gene: TRBD2
CDR3 protein: ASSLSRGGSSYEQY

V gene: TRBV10-1
D gene: -
CDR3 protein: ASSSVRITDTQY

V gene: TRBV18
D gene: -
CDR3 protein: ASPPPNTGELF

V gene: TRBV6-5
D gene: -
CDR3 protein: ASSSTVTGNQPQH

V gene: TRBV10-3
D gene: -
CDR3 protein: AIKGGGPQSSYNEQF

V gene: TRBV27
D gene: -
CDR3 protein: ASSLWGGRPEAF

V gene: TRBV19
D gene: TRBD1
CDR3 protein: ASSGQVNNSPLH

V gene: TRBV10-1
D gene: TRBD2
CDR3 protein: ASSGLAGASATDTQY

V gene: TRBV2
D gene: TRBD1
CDR3 protein: ASRGTGGRGNQPQH

V gene: TRBV15
D gene: -
CDR3 protein: ATSRDPGGVREKLF

V gene: TRBV14
D gene: -
CDR3 protein: ASSQELRNNEQF

V gene: TRBV6-6
D gene: TRBD1
CDR3 protein: ASSYSAGGGTEAF

V gene: TRBV6-1
D gene: -
CDR3 protein: ASSAGAGSSYNEQF

V gene: TRBV7-2
D gene: -
CDR3 protein: ASSSAGRDGYT

V gene: TRBV9
D gene: -
CDR3 protein: ARRGGDGGNTEAF

V gene: TRBV29-1
D gene: TRBD1
CDR3 protein: SVEDPGQGWVGNTIY

V gene: TRBV29-1
D gene: -
CDR3 protein: SVESSYEQY

V gene: TRBV5-4
D gene: TRBD2
CDR3 protein: ASSLGTSGGIYEQY

V gene: TRBV6-5
D gene: -
CDR3 protein: ASRTGTQVNEQF

V gene: TRBV3-1/TRBV3-2
D gene: TRBD2
CDR3 protein: ASSYHLTSGGEYTQY

V gene: TRBV25-1
D gene: TRBD2
CDR3 protein: ASSMFSGGATDTQY

V gene: TRBV10-1
D gene: TRBD1
CDR3 protein: ASSEAGQGTDTEAF

V gene: TRBV27
D gene: -
CDR3 protein: ASRRDSNQPQH

V gene: TRBV19
D gene: TRBD2
CDR3 protein: ASSFTGGARNEQF

V gene: TRBV7-8
D gene: -
CDR3 protein: ASGGVTNEKLF

V gene: TRBV9
D gene: TRBD2
CDR3 protein: ASSVEGTSGGTSYNEQF